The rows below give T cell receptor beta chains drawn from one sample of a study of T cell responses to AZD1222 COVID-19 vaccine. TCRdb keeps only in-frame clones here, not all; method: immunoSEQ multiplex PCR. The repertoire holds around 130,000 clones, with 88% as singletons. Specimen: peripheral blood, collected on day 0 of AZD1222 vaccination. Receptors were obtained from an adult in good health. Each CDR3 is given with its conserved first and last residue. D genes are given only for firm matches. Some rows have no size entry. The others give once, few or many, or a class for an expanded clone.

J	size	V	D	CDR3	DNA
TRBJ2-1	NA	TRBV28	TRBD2	CASKPGGVYNEQFF	TGTGCCAGCAAACCGGGGGGAGTCTACAATGAGCAGTTCTTC
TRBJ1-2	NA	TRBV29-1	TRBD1	CSARDSFYGYTF	TGCAGCGCCAGGGACAGCTTCTATGGCTACACCTTC
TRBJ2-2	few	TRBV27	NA	CASSFRDLGGGELFF	TGTGCCAGCAGTTTTCGGGATCTAGGGGGAGGGGAGCTGTTTTTT
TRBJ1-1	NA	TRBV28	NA	CASRGLGSGGTEAFF	TGTGCCAGCAGGGGGCTGGGTAGTGGGGGCACTGAAGCTTTCTTT
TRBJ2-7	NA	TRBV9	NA	CASSVYPGGRGSSYEQYF	TGTGCCAGCAGCGTATACCCCGGCGGCAGGGGAAGCTCCTACGAGCAGTACTTC
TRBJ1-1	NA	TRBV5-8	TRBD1	CASSLGTGVNTEAFF	TGTGCCAGCAGCTTGGGGACAGGGGTGAACACTGAAGCTTTCTTT
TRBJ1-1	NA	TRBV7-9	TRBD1	CASSLPGGEAFF	TGTGCCAGCAGCTTACCAGGGGGCGAAGCTTTCTTT
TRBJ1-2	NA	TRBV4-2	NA	CASSQSHGERSLTNYGYTF	TGTGCCAGCAGCCAGTCTCACGGGGAGCGGAGCTTAACTAACTATGGCTACACCTTC
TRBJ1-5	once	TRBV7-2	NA	CASSLVAHTLRGSNQPQHF	TGTGCCAGCAGCTTAGTAGCCCATACTTTAAGAGGGAGCAATCAGCCCCAGCATTTT
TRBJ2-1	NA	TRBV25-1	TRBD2	CASSEYSGGTYNEQFF	TGTGCCAGCAGTGAATATTCGGGAGGTACCTACAATGAGCAGTTCTTC
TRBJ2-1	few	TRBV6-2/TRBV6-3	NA	CASSYSRLDIIDEQFF	TGTGCCAGCAGTTACTCCCGACTAGACATTATCGATGAGCAGTTCTTC
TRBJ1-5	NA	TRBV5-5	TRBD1	CASSTGTDYQPQHF	TGTGCCAGCAGCACCGGGACAGACTATCAGCCCCAGCATTTT
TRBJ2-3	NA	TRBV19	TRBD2	CASSIQSTSGFTDTQYF	TGTGCCAGTAGTATTCAGTCGACTAGCGGCTTCACAGATACGCAGTATTTT
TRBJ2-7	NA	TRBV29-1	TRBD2	CSALRGLAGERYEQYF	TGCAGCGCCCTCCGTGGGCTAGCGGGAGAAAGGTACGAGCAGTACTTC
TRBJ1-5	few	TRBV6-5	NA	CASAEDGSNQPQHF	TGTGCCAGCGCCGAGGACGGCAGCAATCAGCCCCAGCATTTT
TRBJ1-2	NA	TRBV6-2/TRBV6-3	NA	CASSYSGTANYGYTF	TGTGCCAGCAGTTACTCGGGTACAGCTAACTATGGCTACACCTTC
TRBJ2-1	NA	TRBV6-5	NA	CASSYAGWNEQFF	TGTGCCAGCAGTTACGCTGGATGGAATGAGCAGTTCTTC
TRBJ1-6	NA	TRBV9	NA	CASSAQIEAPLHF	TGTGCCAGCAGCGCGCAAATCGAGGCACCCCTCCACTTT